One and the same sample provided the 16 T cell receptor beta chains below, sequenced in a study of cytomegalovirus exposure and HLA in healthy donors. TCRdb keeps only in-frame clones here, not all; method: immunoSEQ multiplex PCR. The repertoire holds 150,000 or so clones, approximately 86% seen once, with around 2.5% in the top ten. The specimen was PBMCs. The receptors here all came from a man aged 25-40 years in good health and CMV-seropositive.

CDR3 DNA: TGTGCCAGCATTGGGAGAACCCTCACAGATACGCAGTATTTT. As protein: CASIGRTLTDTQYF. V and J are TRBV2 and TRBJ2-3; D may be TRBD2 (5 bases). Germline-derived CDR1 and CDR2 are SNHLY and FYNNEI. V lost 7 bases, J lost 2 bases, and 13 bases lay in between. The CDR3 contains 14 residues. The full variable domain, completed using reference TRBV2 and TRBJ2-3, is EPEVTQTPSHQVTQMGQEVILRCVPISNHLYFYWYRQILGQKVEFLVSFYNNEISEKSEIFDDQFSVERPDGSNFTLKIRSTKLEDSAMYFCASIGRTLTDTQYFGPGTRLTVL.

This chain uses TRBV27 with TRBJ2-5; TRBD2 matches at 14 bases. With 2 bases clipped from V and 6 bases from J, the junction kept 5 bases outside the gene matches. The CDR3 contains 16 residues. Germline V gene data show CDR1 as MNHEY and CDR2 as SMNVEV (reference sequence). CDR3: CASSLRGLAGDKTQYF. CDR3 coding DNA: TGTGCCAGCAGTTTAAGGGGACTAGCGGGGGATAAGACCCAGTACTTC.

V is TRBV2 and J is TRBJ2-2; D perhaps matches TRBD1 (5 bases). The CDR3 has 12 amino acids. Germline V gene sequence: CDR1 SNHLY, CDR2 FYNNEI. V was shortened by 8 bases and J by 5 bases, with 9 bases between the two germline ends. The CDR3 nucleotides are TGTGCCAGCGGGGCTTTAACCGGGGAGCTGTTTTTT. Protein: CASGALTGELFF.

CDR3 protein: CASSVTQQYF. CDR3 DNA sequence: TGTGCCAGCAGTGTAACACAGCAGTACTTC. The chain links TRBV6-1 to TRBJ2-7; D call uncertain. The CDR3 covers 10 residues. Trimming took 4 bases from V and 8 from J, leaving 6 bases between them. Germline V lookup: CDR1 MNHNS, CDR2 SASEGT.

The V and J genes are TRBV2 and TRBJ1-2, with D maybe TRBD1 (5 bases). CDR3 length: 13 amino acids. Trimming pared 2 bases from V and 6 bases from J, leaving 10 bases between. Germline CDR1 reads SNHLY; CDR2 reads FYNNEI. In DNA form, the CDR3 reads TGTGCCAGCAGTGAACGGCAGGGTAATGGCTACACCTTC. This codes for CASSERQGNGYTF. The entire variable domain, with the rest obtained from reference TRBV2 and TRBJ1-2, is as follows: EPEVTQTPSHQVTQMGQEVILRCVPISNHLYFYWYRQILGQKVEFLVSFYNNEISEKSEIFDDQFSVERPDGSNFTLKIRSTKLEDSAMYFCASSERQGNGYTFGSGTRLTVV.

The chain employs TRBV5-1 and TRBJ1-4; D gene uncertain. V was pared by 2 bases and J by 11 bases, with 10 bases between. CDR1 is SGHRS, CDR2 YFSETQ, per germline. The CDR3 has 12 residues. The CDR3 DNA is TGCGCCAGCAGCTTTTCTCCGGGGAAACTGTTTTTT. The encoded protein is CASSFSPGKLFF.

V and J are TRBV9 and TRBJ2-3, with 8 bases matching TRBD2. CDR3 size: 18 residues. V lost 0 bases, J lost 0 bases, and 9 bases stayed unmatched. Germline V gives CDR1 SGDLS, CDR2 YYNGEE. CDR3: CASSVEVLAGGSTDTQYF. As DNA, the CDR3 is TGTGCCAGCAGCGTAGAGGTCTTGGCGGGGGGTAGCACAGATACGCAGTATTTT.

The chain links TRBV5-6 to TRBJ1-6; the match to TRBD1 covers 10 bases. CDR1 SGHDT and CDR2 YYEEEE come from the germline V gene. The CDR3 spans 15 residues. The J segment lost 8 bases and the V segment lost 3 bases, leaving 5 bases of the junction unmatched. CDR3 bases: TGTGCCAGCAGCTCCCGGGACAGGGGCCATTCACCCCTCCACTTT. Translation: CASSSRDRGHSPLHF.

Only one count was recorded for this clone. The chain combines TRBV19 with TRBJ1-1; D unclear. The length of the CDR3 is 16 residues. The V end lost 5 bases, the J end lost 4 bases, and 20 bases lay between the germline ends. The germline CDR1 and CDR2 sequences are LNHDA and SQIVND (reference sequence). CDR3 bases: TGTGCCAGTAGTGACGAGGGTTCTTCTTTGAGCACTGAAGCTTTCTTT. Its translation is CASSDEGSSLSTEAFF.

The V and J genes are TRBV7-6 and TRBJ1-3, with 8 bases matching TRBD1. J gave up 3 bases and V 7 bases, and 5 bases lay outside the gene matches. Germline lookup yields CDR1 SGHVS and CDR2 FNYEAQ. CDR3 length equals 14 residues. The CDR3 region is CASNQGAFGNTIYF. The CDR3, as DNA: TGTGCCAGCAACCAGGGGGCATTTGGAAACACCATATATTTT.

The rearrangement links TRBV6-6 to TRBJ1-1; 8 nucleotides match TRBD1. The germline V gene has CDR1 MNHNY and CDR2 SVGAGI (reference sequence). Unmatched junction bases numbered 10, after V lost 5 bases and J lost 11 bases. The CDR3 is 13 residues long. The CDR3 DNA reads TGTGCCAGCAGTCGGACAGGGAGGGGTTGGGCTTTCTTT. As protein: CASSRTGRGWAFF.

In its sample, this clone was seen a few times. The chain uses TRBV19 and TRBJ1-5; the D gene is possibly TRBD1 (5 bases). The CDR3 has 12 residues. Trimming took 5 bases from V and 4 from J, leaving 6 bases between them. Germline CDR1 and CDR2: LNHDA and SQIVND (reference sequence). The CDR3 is CASSGTNQPQHF. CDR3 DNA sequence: TGTGCCAGTAGTGGGACTAATCAGCCCCAGCATTTT.

In DNA form, the CDR3 reads TGTGCCAGCAGCTCGATAATTAGCGGGGGGACAGATACGCAGTATTTT. Encoded protein: CASSSIISGGTDTQYF. The chain recombines TRBV7-9 with TRBJ2-3; 10 bases map to TRBD2. With 4 bases clipped from V and 3 bases from J, the junction kept 7 bases outside the gene matches. The CDR3 has 16 residues. The V gene's germline CDR1 is SEHNR and CDR2 FQNEAQ (reference sequence).

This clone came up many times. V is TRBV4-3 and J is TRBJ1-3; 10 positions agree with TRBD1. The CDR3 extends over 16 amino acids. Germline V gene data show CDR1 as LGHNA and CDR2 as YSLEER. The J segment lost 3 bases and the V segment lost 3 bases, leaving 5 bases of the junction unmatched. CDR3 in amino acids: CASSQETGGGGNTIYF. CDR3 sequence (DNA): TGCGCCAGCAGCCAGGAGACAGGGGGCGGTGGAAACACCATATATTTT.

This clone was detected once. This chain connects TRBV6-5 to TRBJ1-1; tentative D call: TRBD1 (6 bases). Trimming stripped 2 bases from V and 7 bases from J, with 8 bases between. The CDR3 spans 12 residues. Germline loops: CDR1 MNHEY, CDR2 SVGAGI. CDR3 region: CASSYAGVEAFF. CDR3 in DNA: TGTGCCAGCAGTTACGCAGGGGTTGAAGCTTTCTTT.

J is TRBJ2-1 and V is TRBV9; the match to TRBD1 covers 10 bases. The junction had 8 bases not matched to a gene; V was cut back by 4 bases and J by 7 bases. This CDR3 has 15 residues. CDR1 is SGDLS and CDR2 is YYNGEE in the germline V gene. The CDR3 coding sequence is TGTGCCAGCAGCTCCAGACAGGGGGCTAAAAATGAGCAGTTCTTC. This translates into CASSSRQGAKNEQFF.